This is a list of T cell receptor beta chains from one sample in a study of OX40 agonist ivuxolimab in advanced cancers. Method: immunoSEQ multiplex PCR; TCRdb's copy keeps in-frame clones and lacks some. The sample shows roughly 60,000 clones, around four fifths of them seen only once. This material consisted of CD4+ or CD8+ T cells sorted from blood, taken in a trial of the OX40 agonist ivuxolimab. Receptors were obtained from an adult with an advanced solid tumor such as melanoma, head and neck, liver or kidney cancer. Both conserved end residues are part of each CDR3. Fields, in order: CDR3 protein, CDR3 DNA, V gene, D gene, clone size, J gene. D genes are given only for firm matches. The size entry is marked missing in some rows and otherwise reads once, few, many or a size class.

CASSSTGLADLQYF | TGCGCCAGCAGCTCGACGGGACTAGCGGACCTGCAGTACTTC | TRBV5-1 | TRBD2 | . | TRBJ2-7
CAVRQGAREQYF | TGTGCCGTAAGACAGGGGGCTAGAGAGCAGTACTTC | TRBV28 | TRBD1 | . | TRBJ2-7
CASTRTGDTYEQYF | TGCGCCAGCACCCGGACAGGGGACACCTACGAGCAGTACTTC | TRBV5-1 | TRBD1 | . | TRBJ2-7
CATQDRATDTQYF | TGTGCCACTCAGGACAGGGCAACAGATACGCAGTATTTT | TRBV10-3 | TRBD1 | once | TRBJ2-3
CASSLSVTDTQYF | TGTGCCAGCAGCTTATCTGTCACAGATACGCAGTATTTT | TRBV11-3 | . | . | TRBJ2-3
CASSLALTGGPQHF | TGTGCCAGCAGTTTAGCCCTTACCGGTGGGCCCCAGCATTTT | TRBV27 | . | . | TRBJ1-5
CASSLSGTRYGYTF | TGTGCCAGCAGCTTGTCAGGTACCCGCTATGGCTACACCTTC | TRBV5-4 | . | . | TRBJ1-2
CASSRSSNTGELFF | TGTGCCAGCAGTCGTAGTTCGAACACCGGGGAGCTGTTTTTT | TRBV28 | . | . | TRBJ2-2
CASSFDSGDSGYTF | TGTGCCAGCAGTTTCGACTCCGGAGATTCCGGCTACACCTTC | TRBV27 | . | . | TRBJ1-2
CASRLRGQNEQYF | TGTGCCAGCAGGCTAAGGGGGCAGAACGAGCAGTACTTC | TRBV28 | TRBD1 | . | TRBJ2-7
CASSLGQGNTGELFF | TGTGCCAGCAGCTTGGGACAGGGGAACACCGGGGAGCTGTTTTTT | TRBV5-4 | TRBD1 | . | TRBJ2-2
CSAPRADTQYF | TGCAGTGCTCCCAGGGCAGATACGCAGTATTTT | TRBV20-1 | . | . | TRBJ2-3
CASSPAGRGDSYGYTF | TGTGCCAGTAGCCCAGCGGGCAGGGGTGATAGCTATGGCTACACCTTC | TRBV19 | . | . | TRBJ1-2
CASSLAGGGTDTQYF | TGTGCCAGCAGTCTAGCGGGAGGAGGCACAGATACGCAGTATTTT | TRBV6-4 | TRBD2 | . | TRBJ2-3
CASSSRAGGPQQQYF | TGTGCCAGCAGCTCCCGAGCGGGAGGGCCTCAGCAGCAGTACTTC | TRBV7-9 | TRBD2 | . | TRBJ2-7
CASSLNLDTGELFF | TGCGCCAGCAGCTTAAACTTGGACACCGGGGAGCTGTTTTTT | TRBV5-1 | . | once | TRBJ2-2
CASSLEEGGNTEAFF | TGCGCCAGCAGCTTGGAGGAGGGGGGCAACACTGAAGCTTTCTTT | TRBV5-1 | . | . | TRBJ1-1
CASSETGTNTGELFF | TGTGCCAGCAGCGAAACCGGGACAAACACCGGGGAGCTGTTTTTT | TRBV9 | . | few | TRBJ2-2
CASSYSWARDTDTQYF | TGTGCCAGCAGTTACTCGTGGGCACGCGACACAGATACGCAGTATTTT | TRBV6-5 | . | . | TRBJ2-3
CASSQVMNSPLHF | TGTGCCAGCAGCCAAGTGATGAATTCACCCCTCCACTTT | TRBV14 | . | once | TRBJ1-6
CSVELYGGAFF | TGCAGCGTTGAACTTTACGGGGGAGCTTTCTTT | TRBV29-1 | . | . | TRBJ1-1
CASTLRALNTGELFF | TGTGCCAGCACCTTGCGGGCCCTGAACACCGGGGAGCTGTTTTTT | TRBV6-4 | . | . | TRBJ2-2
CASSVPSGLAGEGSYNEQFF | TGTGCCAGCAGCGTCCCATCGGGACTAGCGGGAGAGGGGTCCTACAATGAGCAGTTCTTC | TRBV9 | TRBD2 | . | TRBJ2-1
CASSLPGLALETQYF | TGTGCCAGCAGCCTCCCGGGACTGGCGCTCGAGACCCAGTACTTC | TRBV5-6 | . | . | TRBJ2-5
CASSIRFRYEQYF | TGTGCCAGTAGTATTCGTTTCCGCTACGAGCAGTACTTC | TRBV19 | . | . | TRBJ2-7
CASSLDPAYEQYF | TGCGCCAGCAGCTTGGATCCTGCCTACGAGCAGTACTTC | TRBV5-1 | . | . | TRBJ2-7